The source of this TCR beta chain is a study of blood T cell repertoires in COVID-19. Study-wide background: PBMCs, B-cell-depleted T cells, or T cells were the source of the cDNA or gDNA that made up the material.

This table comes from immunoSEQ multiplex PCR, and its TCRdb copy is limited to in-frame clones, with some not included. The table includes about 400,000 clones, around 90% detected once. This TCR was sampled from a middle-aged man with acute or convalescent COVID-19. Specimen: peripheral blood.

CDR3 DNA: TGCAGCGTGGTCGGAGGGAGGGGGGCAACTAATGAAAAACTGTTTTTT. It encodes CSVVGGRGATNEKLFF. This sequence joins TRBV29-1 and TRBJ1-4; maybe TRBD1 (6 bases). Trimming left V 6 bases short and J 0 bases short, with 17 bases between. The CDR3 is 16 amino acids. In germline, CDR1 is SQVTM, CDR2 ANQGSEA.